This TCR beta chain was identified during a study of blood T cells in healthy people across ages. About the study: With template switching, about one barcoded beta molecule was captured per two T cells.

This clonotype appeared a few times. Per sample, a minimum of 6 million PBMCs were isolated. Each sample yielded at least 5.5 micrograms of PBMC total RNA. V was cut by 4 bases and J by 10 bases, with 20 bases left in between. The CDR3 contains 15 residues. CDR1 LGHDT and CDR2 YNNKEL come from the germline V gene (reference sequence). A second PCR, run for roughly 7 to 12 cycles, used a sample-barcoded 5' primer plus a J-beta primer mix. TCRdb recomputed calls from the 5' RACE reads with MiXCR, one row per CDR3 protein. This table holds 380,000 or so distinct CDR3 sequences, about 55% found once. The sequence derives from a man aged 60-69 years in good health. Sequencing used blood. The chain employs TRBV3-1 and TRBJ2-1, with D hard to call. The CDR3 protein is CASSLSSLTDWEQFF. The CDR3 DNA reads as TGTGCCAGCAGCCTCTCCAGTCTTACTGATTGGGAGCAGTTCTTC.